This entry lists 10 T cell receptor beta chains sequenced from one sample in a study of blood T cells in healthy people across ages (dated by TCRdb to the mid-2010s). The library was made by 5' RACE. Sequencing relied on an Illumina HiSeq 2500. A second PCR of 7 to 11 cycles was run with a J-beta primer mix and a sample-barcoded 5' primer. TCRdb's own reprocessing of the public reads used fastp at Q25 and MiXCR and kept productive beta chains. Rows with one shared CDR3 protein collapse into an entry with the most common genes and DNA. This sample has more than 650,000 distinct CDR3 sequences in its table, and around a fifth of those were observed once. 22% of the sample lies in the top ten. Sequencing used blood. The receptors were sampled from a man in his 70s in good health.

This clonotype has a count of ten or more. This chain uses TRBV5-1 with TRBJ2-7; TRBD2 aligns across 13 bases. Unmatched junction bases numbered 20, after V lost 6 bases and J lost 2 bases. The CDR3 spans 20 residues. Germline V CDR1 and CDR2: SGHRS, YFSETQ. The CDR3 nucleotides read TGCGCCAGCACCAAAACCTCAGGACTAACCGGGACTAGCGGGGCCTACGAGCAGTACTTC. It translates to CASTKTSGLTGTSGAYEQYF.

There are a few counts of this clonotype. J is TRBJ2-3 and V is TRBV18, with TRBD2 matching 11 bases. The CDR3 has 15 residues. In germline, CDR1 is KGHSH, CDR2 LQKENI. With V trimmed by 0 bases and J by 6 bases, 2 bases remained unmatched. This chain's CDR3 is CASSPPLAGADTQYF. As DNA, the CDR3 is TGTGCCAGCTCACCACCACTAGCGGGAGCGGATACGCAGTATTTT. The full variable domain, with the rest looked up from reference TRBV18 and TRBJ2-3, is NAGVMQNPRHLVRRRGQEARLRCSPMKGHSHVYWYRQLPEEGLKFMVYLQKENIIDESGMPKERFSAEFPKEGPSILRIQQVVRGDSAAYFCASSPPLAGADTQYFGPGTRLTVL.

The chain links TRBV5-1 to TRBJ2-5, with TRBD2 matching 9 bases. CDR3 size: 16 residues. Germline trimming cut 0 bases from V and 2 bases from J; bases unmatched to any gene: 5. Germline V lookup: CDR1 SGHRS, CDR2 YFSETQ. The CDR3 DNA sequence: TGCGCCAGCAGCTTGGACCCTAGCGGGGTTCAAGAGACCCAGTACTTC. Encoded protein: CASSLDPSGVQETQYF. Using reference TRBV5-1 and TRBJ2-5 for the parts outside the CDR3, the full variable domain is KAGVTQTPRYLIKTRGQQVTLSCSPISGHRSVSWYQQTPGQGLQFLFEYFSETQRNKGNFPGRFSGRQFSNSRSEMNVSTLELGDSALYLCASSLDPSGVQETQYFGPGTRLLVL.

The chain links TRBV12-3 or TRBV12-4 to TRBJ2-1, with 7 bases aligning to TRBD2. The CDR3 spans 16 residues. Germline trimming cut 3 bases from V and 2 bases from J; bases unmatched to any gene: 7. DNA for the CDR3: TGTGCCAGCAGTTTGGTAGTGGGGACTACCTACAATGAGCAGTTCTTC. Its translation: CASSLVVGTTYNEQFF.

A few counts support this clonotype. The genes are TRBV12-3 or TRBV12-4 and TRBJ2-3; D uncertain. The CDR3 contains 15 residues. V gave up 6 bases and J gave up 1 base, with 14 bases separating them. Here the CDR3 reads CASRYTHLRTDTQYF. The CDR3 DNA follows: TGTGCCAGCAGATATACGCACCTGCGCACAGATACGCAGTATTTT.

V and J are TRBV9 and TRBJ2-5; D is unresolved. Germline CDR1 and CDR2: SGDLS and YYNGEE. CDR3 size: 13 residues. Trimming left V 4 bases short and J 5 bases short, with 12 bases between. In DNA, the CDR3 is TGTGCCAGCAGCCGCCTCTCATCGGAGACCCAGTACTTC. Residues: CASSRLSSETQYF.

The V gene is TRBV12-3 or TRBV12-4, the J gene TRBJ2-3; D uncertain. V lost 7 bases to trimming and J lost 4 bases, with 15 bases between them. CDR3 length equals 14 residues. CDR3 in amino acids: CASKLGVRADTQYF. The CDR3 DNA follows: TGTGCCAGCAAATTAGGAGTGAGAGCAGATACGCAGTATTTT.

CDR3 DNA sequence: TGTGCCAGCAGCTTAGCAGCGGGGGGACACACAGATACGCAGTATTTT. Protein product: CASSLAAGGHTDTQYF. The chain joins TRBV11-2 to TRBJ2-3; 9 nucleotides align to TRBD2. Unmatched junction bases numbered 4, after V lost 1 base and J lost 2 bases. Germline CDR1 and CDR2: SGHAT and FQNNGV. CDR3 length: 16 amino acids.

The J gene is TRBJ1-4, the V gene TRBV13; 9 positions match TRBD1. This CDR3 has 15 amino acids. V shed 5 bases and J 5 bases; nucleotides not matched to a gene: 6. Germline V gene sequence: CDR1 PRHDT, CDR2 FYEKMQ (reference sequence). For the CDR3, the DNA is TGTGCCAGCAGCGTTCGACAGGGGGGGAATGAAAAACTGTTTTTT. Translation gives CASSVRQGGNEKLFF.

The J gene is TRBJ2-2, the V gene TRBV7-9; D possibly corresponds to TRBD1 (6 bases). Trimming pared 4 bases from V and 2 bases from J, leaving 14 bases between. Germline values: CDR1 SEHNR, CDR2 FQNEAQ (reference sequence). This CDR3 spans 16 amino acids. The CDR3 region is CASSSTDGTNTGELFF. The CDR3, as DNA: TGTGCCAGCAGCTCCACTGATGGGACAAACACCGGGGAGCTGTTTTTT.